The 21 T cell receptor beta chains below were found in one sample sequenced in a study of blood T cell repertoires in COVID-19. Sequenced by immunoSEQ multiplex PCR; TCRdb stores in-frame clones only, minus some. The top ten clones hold roughly 24% of a sample with roughly 34,000 clones, about 88% of them seen once. Sequenced material: peripheral blood. Receptors were obtained from a woman aged 80 or over with active or convalescent COVID-19.

The CDR3 nucleotides are TGCGCCAGCAGCTTGGGGGACAGGGGGCTCGGCGAGCAGTACTTC. Encoded protein: CASSLGDRGLGEQYF. The chain uses TRBV5-1 and TRBJ2-7; TRBD1 matches at 12 bases. The J segment lost 6 bases and the V segment lost 0 bases, leaving 4 bases of the junction unmatched. The CDR3 loop spans 15 amino acids. Germline values: CDR1 SGHRS, CDR2 YFSETQ.

In nucleotides, the CDR3 is TGCAGCGTTGAAGGCTCTCAGAGGGCAGTGCTCTACAATGAGCAGTTCTTC. This codes for CSVEGSQRAVLYNEQFF. The chain joins TRBV29-1 to TRBJ2-1, with a possible D match to TRBD2 (5 bases). The CDR3 loop spans 17 amino acids. CDR1 is SQVTM, CDR2 ANQGSEA, per germline. Trimming took 1 base from V and 3 from J, leaving 19 bases between them.

The gene calls are TRBV5-1 and TRBJ2-2, with TRBD2 identical over 10 bases. CDR1 is SGHRS, CDR2 YFSETQ, per germline. This CDR3 region has 16 residues. The J segment lost 2 bases and the V segment lost 7 bases, leaving 8 bases of the junction unmatched. The CDR3 DNA is TGCGCCAGCGGGAGTAGCGGGGGGCCCAACACCGGGGAGCTGTTTTTT. It yields the protein CASGSSGGPNTGELFF.

The chain has TRBV9 and TRBJ2-3; tentatively, D is TRBD2 (6 bases). The germline gives CDR1 SGDLS, CDR2 YYNGEE. The CDR3 has 16 residues. Trimming took 0 bases from V and 0 from J, leaving 11 bases between them. The DNA of the CDR3 is TGTGCCAGCAGCGTAGCTGTCGGGGGTAGCACAGATACGCAGTATTTT. As protein: CASSVAVGGSTDTQYF. Combining the CDR3 with reference TRBV9 and TRBJ2-3 gives the whole variable domain DSGVTQTPKHLITATGQRVTLRCSPRSGDLSVYWYQQSLDQGLQFLIQYYNGEERAKGNILERFSAQQFPDLHSELNLSSLELGDSALYFCASSVAVGGSTDTQYFGPGTRLTVL.

This sequence joins TRBV5-6 and TRBJ1-1, with D maybe TRBD1 (6 bases). Germline V gene lookup returns CDR1 SGHDT and CDR2 YYEEEE. V lost 4 bases and J lost 3, with 16 bases in between. CDR3 length: 15 amino acids. The CDR3 region is CASSDLGQLDTEAFF. The CDR3 DNA reads as TGTGCCAGCAGCGACCTCGGACAGTTAGACACTGAAGCTTTCTTT.

This clone was seen only a few times. CDR3 amino acids: CASTRDRPVTLHF. The CDR3 DNA reads as TGTGCCAGCACTCGTGACAGGCCGGTCACCCTCCACTTT. J is TRBJ1-6 and V is TRBV28, with D tentatively TRBD1 (6 bases). This CDR3 is 13 amino acids long. CDR1 is MDHEN, CDR2 SYDVKM, per germline. V was shortened by 7 bases and J by 14 bases, with 18 bases between the two germline ends.

This clone showed up just once. The gene calls are TRBV9 and TRBJ2-1; TRBD2 matches 9 bases. This CDR3 spans 14 amino acids. Trimming cost V 3 bases and J 5 bases; bases outside gene matches: 3. The germline gives CDR1 SGDLS, CDR2 YYNGEE. The DNA of the CDR3 is TGTGCCAGCAGCGGTAGCGGGGGACACAATGAGCAGTTCTTC. Translated: CASSGSGGHNEQFF.

Only one count was recorded for this clone. The chain carries TRBV5-8 and TRBJ2-3; unclear D gene. V was cut by 6 bases and J by 6 bases, with 5 bases left in between. The V gene's germline CDR1 is SGHTS and CDR2 YDEGEE. This CDR3 contains 10 residues. CDR3 in DNA: TGTGCCAGCACTTTTGATACGCAGTATTTT. Its protein is CASTFDTQYF.

The rearrangement joins TRBV6-5 to TRBJ2-7; 8 bases line up with TRBD1. The V gene's germline CDR1 is MNHEY and CDR2 SVGAGI. With V trimmed by 6 bases and J by 0 bases, 4 bases remained unmatched. The CDR3 is 14 residues long. CDR3 coding DNA: TGTGCCAGCAGACAAACAGGGGGCTCCTACGAGCAGTACTTC. This codes for CASRQTGGSYEQYF.

The gene calls are TRBV24-1 and TRBJ2-3; 7 bases match TRBD2. The CDR3 spans 13 residues. CDR1 is KGHDR, CDR2 SFDVKD, per germline. Trimming took 11 bases from V and 0 from J; bases not matched to a gene: 4. DNA of the CDR3: TGTGCCATCTCAGCGGGGAGCACAGATACGCAGTATTTT. Translation gives CAISAGSTDTQYF.

The V gene is TRBV27, the J gene TRBJ1-1, with TRBD1 as a possible D gene (5 bases). Germline lookup yields CDR1 MNHEY and CDR2 SMNVEV (reference sequence). The germline V and J ends were trimmed by 6 bases and 5 bases, with 19 bases remaining between them. The CDR3 is 15 amino acids. The CDR3 DNA sequence: TGTGCCAGCAGCACCTCTACCACAGGTGGGACTGAAGCTTTCTTT. The encoded protein is CASSTSTTGGTEAFF.

The J gene is TRBJ1-2, the V gene TRBV7-2; D is unclear. The CDR3 totals 13 residues. The V gene's germline CDR1 is SGHTA and CDR2 FQGNSA. The V end was cut by 1 base, the J end by 3 bases, with 6 bases between. The CDR3 DNA sequence: TGTGCCAGCAGCTTAGGTTTCGACTATGGCTACACCTTC. Translating gives CASSLGFDYGYTF. The variable domain in full, completed from reference TRBV7-2 and TRBJ1-2, reads GAGVSQSPSNKVTEKGKDVELRCDPISGHTALYWYRQSLGQGLEFLIYFQGNSAPDKSGLPSDRFSAERTGGSVSTLTIQRTQQEDSAVYLCASSLGFDYGYTFGSGTRLTVV.

This chain connects TRBV4-1 to TRBJ1-6; D might be TRBD1 (6 bases). The length of the CDR3 is 17 residues. The germline V and J ends were trimmed by 1 base and 7 bases, with 17 bases remaining between them. CDR1 is MGHRA, CDR2 YSYEKL, per germline. CDR3 region: CASSQGLRRDKNSPLHF. The CDR3 nucleotides are TGCGCCAGCAGCCAAGGCTTGCGTCGGGACAAAAATTCACCCCTCCACTTT.

This clone was seen just once. The chain links TRBV12-1 to TRBJ1-2; the table gives TRBD1 as D, unverified against the DNA. TRBV12-1 corresponds to a pseudogene. The length of the CDR3 is 17 residues. The CDR3 protein is CASSFALTGWANYGYTF. CDR3 coding DNA: TGTGCCAGCAGCTTTGCACTTACAGGGTGGGCTAACTATGGCTACACCTTC.

The rearrangement joins TRBV5-4 to TRBJ2-7, with 7 bases that match TRBD1. The trim removed 4 bases at V and 3 bases at J, leaving 4 bases unmatched. Germline assignment: CDR1 SGHNT and CDR2 YYREEE (reference sequence). CDR3 length equals 13 residues. CDR3 in DNA: TGTGCCAGCAGCCTAAGGGACAGCTACGAGCAGTACTTC. Protein sequence: CASSLRDSYEQYF.

The chain joins TRBV2 to TRBJ1-2; 7 nucleotides agree with TRBD1. V was clipped by 5 bases and J by 8 bases; unmatched bases: 17. This CDR3 contains 16 residues. Germline V CDR1 and CDR2: SNHLY, FYNNEI. As DNA, the CDR3 is TGTGCCAGCAGTTACCCGACTGGACAGGCGGTTAGAGGCTACACCTTC. Translated, it gives CASSYPTGQAVRGYTF.

V is TRBV7-2 and J is TRBJ2-3; tentative D call: TRBD1 (6 bases). V was clipped by 3 bases and J by 1 base, with 11 bases between them. The CDR3 spans 15 residues. Germline-derived CDR1 and CDR2 are SGHTA and FQGNSA. The CDR3 sequence: CASSLDAGGTDTQYF. CDR3 bases: TGTGCCAGCAGCTTGGATGCAGGGGGCACAGATACGCAGTATTTT.

This clone was detected only a few times. V usage is TRBV10-3 and J usage is TRBJ2-1, with TRBD2 matching over 13 bases. V lost 6 bases and J lost 6; bases outside the gene matches: 8. CDR3 length: 16 residues. Germline assignment: CDR1 ENHRY and CDR2 SYGVKD. The CDR3 reads CAISPLRTSGGNEQFF. Written as DNA, the CDR3 is TGTGCCATCAGCCCGCTGAGGACTAGCGGGGGCAATGAGCAGTTCTTC.

The chain recombines TRBV5-5 with TRBJ2-2, with a possible D match to TRBD2 (5 bases). The CDR3 spans 16 residues. The germline V and J ends were trimmed by 1 base and 4 bases, with 14 bases remaining between them. Per germline, CDR1 SGHKS and CDR2 YYEKEE (reference sequence). The CDR3: CASSLLRGISTGELFF. The DNA of the CDR3 is TGTGCCAGCAGCTTGTTACGGGGAATTAGCACCGGGGAGCTGTTTTTT.

The chain combines TRBV12-3 or TRBV12-4 with TRBJ1-2; 7 bases agree with TRBD1. CDR3 size: 13 residues. V trimming: 7 bases; J trimming: 7 bases; junction bases outside the gene matches: 9. CDR3: CASTNTGVSGYTF. The CDR3, as DNA: TGTGCCAGCACCAACACAGGGGTGAGTGGCTACACCTTC.

This clone was recorded only once. The genes are TRBV27 and TRBJ1-2, with D perhaps matching TRBD1 (6 bases). Between the trimmed V and J ends, which lost 5 bases and 4 bases, there was a span of 11 bases. The CDR3 spans 13 residues. CDR1 is MNHEY and CDR2 is SMNVEV in the germline V gene (reference sequence). CDR3 sequence: CASSDTGFYGYTF. The CDR3 nucleotides are TGTGCCAGCAGTGACACAGGGTTCTATGGCTACACCTTC.